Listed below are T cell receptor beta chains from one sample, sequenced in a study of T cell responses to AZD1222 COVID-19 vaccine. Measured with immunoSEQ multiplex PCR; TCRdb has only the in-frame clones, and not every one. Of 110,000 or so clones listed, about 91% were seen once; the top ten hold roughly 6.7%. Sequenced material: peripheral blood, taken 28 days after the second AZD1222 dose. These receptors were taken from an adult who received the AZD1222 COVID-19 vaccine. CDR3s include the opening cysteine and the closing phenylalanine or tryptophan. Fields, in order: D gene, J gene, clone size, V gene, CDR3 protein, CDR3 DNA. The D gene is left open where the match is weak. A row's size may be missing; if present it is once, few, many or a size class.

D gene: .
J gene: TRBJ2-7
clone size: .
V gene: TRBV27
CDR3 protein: CASSLAQGYEQYF
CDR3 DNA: TGTGCCAGCAGTTTAGCACAGGGCTACGAGCAGTACTTC

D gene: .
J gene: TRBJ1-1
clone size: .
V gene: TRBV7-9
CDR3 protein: CASSPKAGGTEAFF
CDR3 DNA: TGTGCCAGCAGCCCCAAAGCGGGGGGGACTGAAGCTTTCTTT

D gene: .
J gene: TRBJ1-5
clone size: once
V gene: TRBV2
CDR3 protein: CASRARDGENQPQHF
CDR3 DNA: TGTGCCAGCAGGGCCCGGGACGGAGAGAATCAGCCCCAGCATTTT

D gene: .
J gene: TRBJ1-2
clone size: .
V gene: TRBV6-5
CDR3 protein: CASTRGGTNYGYTF
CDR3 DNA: TGTGCCAGCACCCGGGGGGGGACTAACTATGGCTACACCTTC

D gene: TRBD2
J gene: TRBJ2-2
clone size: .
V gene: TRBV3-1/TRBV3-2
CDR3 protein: CASSLGIAGLNTGELFF
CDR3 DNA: TGTGCCAGCAGCCTGGGGATAGCGGGACTGAACACCGGGGAGCTGTTTTTT

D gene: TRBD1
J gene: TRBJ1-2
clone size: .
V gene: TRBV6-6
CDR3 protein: CASSPRQGPTNGYTF
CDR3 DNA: TGTGCCAGCAGCCCCCGACAGGGACCTACTAATGGCTACACCTTC

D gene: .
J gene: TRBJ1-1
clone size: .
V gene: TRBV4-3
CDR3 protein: CASSQDDGGTEAFF
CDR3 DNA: TGCGCCAGCAGCCAAGACGACGGGGGCACTGAAGCTTTCTTT

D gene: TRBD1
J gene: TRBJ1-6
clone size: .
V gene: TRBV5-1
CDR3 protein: CASSPSGAFPGGNSPLHF
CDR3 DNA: TGCGCCAGCAGCCCGTCGGGGGCTTTCCCAGGGGGTAATTCACCCCTCCACTTT

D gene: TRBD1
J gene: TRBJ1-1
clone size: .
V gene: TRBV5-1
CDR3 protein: CASSLQDRAEAFF
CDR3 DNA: TGCGCCAGCAGCTTACAAGACAGGGCTGAAGCTTTCTTT

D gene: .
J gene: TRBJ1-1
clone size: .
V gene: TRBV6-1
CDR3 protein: CASSEYLGGNTEAFF
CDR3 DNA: TGTGCCAGCAGTGAATATCTAGGAGGGAACACTGAAGCTTTCTTT

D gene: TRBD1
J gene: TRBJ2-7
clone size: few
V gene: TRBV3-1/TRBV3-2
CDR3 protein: CASSRRQGTKSSYEQYF
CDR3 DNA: TGTGCCAGCAGCCGCCGACAGGGCACCAAAAGCTCCTACGAGCAGTACTTC

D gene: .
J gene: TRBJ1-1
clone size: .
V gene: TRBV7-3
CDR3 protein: CASSFGGLAEAFF
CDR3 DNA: TGTGCCAGCAGCTTTGGAGGATTAGCTGAAGCTTTCTTT

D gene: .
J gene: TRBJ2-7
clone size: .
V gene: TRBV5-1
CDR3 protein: CASSPGTGDVSYEQYF
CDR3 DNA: TGCGCCAGCAGCCCGGGGACGGGGGATGTCTCCTACGAGCAGTACTTC

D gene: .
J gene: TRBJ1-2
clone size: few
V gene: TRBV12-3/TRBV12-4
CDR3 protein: CASSEQAGGYTF
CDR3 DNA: TGTGCCAGCAGTGAACAGGCGGGGGGCTACACCTTC

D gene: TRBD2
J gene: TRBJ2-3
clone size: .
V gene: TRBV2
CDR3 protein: CASSGLGGGDTDTQYF
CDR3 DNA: TGTGCCAGCAGTGGGCTGGGCGGGGGAGACACAGATACGCAGTATTTT

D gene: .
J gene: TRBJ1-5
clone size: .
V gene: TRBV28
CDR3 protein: CASSPGTTSNQPQHF
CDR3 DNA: TGTGCCAGCAGTCCCGGGACAACTAGCAATCAGCCCCAGCATTTT

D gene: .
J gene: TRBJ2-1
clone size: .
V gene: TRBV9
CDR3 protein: CASSVDGSDVSSRKFF
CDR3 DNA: TGTGCCAGCAGCGTAGATGGTAGCGACGTATCATCCAGGAAGTTCTTC

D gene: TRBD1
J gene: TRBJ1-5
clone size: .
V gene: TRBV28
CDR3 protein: CASSLSDRGHRPQHF
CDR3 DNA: TGTGCCAGCAGTTTATCGGACAGGGGGCATCGGCCCCAGCATTTT

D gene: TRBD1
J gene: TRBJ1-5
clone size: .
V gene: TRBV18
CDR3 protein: CASSPGTGGRDQPQHF
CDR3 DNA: TGTGCCAGCTCACCGGGGACAGGGGGCCGGGATCAGCCCCAGCATTTT

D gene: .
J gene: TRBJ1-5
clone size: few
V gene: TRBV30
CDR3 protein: CAWGPRGFGGNQPQHF
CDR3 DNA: TGTGCCTGGGGGCCGAGGGGGTTTGGGGGCAATCAGCCCCAGCATTTT

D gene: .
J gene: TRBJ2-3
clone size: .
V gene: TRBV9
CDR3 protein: CASSRGFADTQYF
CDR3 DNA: TGTGCCAGCAGTAGGGGATTTGCAGATACGCAGTATTTT

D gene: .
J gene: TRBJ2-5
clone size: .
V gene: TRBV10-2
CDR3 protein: CASRRGVQETQYF
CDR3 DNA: TGCGCCAGCAGGAGGGGGGTACAAGAGACCCAGTACTTC

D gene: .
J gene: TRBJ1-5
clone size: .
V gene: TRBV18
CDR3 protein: CASSPLGGGQPQHF
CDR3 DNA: TGTGCCAGCTCACCACTTGGGGGAGGTCAGCCCCAGCATTTT

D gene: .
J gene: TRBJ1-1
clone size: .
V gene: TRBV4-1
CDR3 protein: CASSQRTSPATEAFF
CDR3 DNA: TGCGCCAGCAGCCAACGGACATCGCCCGCCACTGAAGCTTTCTTT